Listed here are 19 T cell receptor beta chains from one sample, sequenced in a study of T cell repertoires in cytomegalovirus infection. TCRdb processed the reads anew with MiXCR; each CDR3 protein has one entry. This sample has about 34,000 distinct CDR3 sequences, with over 50% found just once. For these TCRs, the target antigens are not known. Sample: CD8+ T cells from cultured PBMCs, taken from culture after CMV antigen stimulation. The receptor set was obtained from a human donor in good health (CMV status not recorded). Some clones in this sample may be carry-over from other donors' samples.

V usage is TRBV10-3 and J usage is TRBJ2-7, with a weak D call TRBD2 (6 bases). The germline gives CDR1 ENHRY, CDR2 SYGVKD. The CDR3 is made up of 16 amino acids. V was clipped by 1 base and J by 0 bases, with 13 bases between them. CDR3 bases: TGTGCCATCAGTGAGTTGGATCGGGAGAGCTCCTACGAGCAGTACTTC. Its translation is CAISELDRESSYEQYF.

This rearrangement joins TRBV27 to TRBJ1-1; tentative D call: TRBD1 (6 bases). There are 15 residues in the CDR3. The germline V gene encodes CDR1 MNHEY and CDR2 SMNVEV (reference sequence). Trimming stripped 8 bases from V and 6 bases from J, with 22 bases between. CDR3 coding DNA: TGTGCCAGCCGCCTGGGGGCAGGCCTTGGGTCTGAAGCTTTCTTT. Translating it yields CASRLGAGLGSEAFF.

V gene TRBV20-1 combines with J gene TRBJ1-2, with unresolved D. The CDR3 runs to 11 residues. CDR1 is DFQATT and CDR2 is SNEGSKA in the germline V gene (reference sequence). V was pared by 6 bases and J by 6 bases, with 11 bases between. The DNA of the CDR3 is TGCAGTGCCCAAAGAGGGAATGGCTACACCTTC. This codes for CSAQRGNGYTF.

This clonotype was counted only a few times. V is TRBV5-4 and J is TRBJ2-4, with D possibly matching TRBD1 (6 bases). The V and J ends lost 4 bases and 0 bases respectively, with 23 bases between them. Germline assignment: CDR1 SGHNT and CDR2 YYREEE (reference sequence). The CDR3 has 19 residues. Here the CDR3 reads CASSASPGQTALAKNIQYF. The CDR3 nucleotides read TGTGCCAGCAGCGCCTCCCCAGGACAGACAGCCCTAGCCAAAAACATTCAGTACTTC.

J is TRBJ1-2 and V is TRBV27; D is undetermined. Trimming cost V 1 base and J 8 bases, with 11 bases left between them. CDR3 size: 13 residues. Germline CDR1 MNHEY, CDR2 SMNVEV (reference sequence). The CDR3 coding sequence is TGTGCCAGCAGTTTATACCCAGGCAGAGGCTACACCTTC. This translates into CASSLYPGRGYTF.

This clonotype has at least ten counts. The genes are TRBV7-6 and TRBJ2-3, with 7 bases that match TRBD2. Germline V lookup: CDR1 SGHVS, CDR2 FNYEAQ. CDR3 length: 13 residues. V trimming: 0 bases; J trimming: 6 bases; junction bases outside the gene matches: 0. This CDR3 is CASSLAAGDTQYF. The DNA of the CDR3 is TGTGCCAGCAGCTTAGCAGCGGGGGATACGCAGTATTTT. The variable domain in full, with the rest retrieved from reference TRBV7-6 and TRBJ2-3, is GAGVSQSPRYKVTKRGQDVALRCDPISGHVSLYWYRQALGQGPEFLTYFNYEAQQDKSGLPNDRFSAERPEGSISTLTIQRTEQRDSAMYRCASSLAAGDTQYFGPGTRLTVL.

This clonotype turned up a few times. The chain carries TRBV20-1 and TRBJ2-7, with D possibly being TRBD1 (5 bases). The CDR3 totals 15 residues. The V end lost 0 bases, the J end lost 0 bases, and 12 bases lay between the germline ends. Germline lookup yields CDR1 DFQATT and CDR2 SNEGSKA (reference sequence). The DNA of the CDR3 is TGCAGTGCTAGAGATCCGACAGTAAGCTCCTACGAGCAGTACTTC. Protein product: CSARDPTVSSYEQYF.

This clonotype was picked up a small number of times. The chain couples TRBV28 to TRBJ1-6; D ambiguous. The CDR3 totals 14 residues. Between the trimmed V and J ends, which lost 5 bases and 4 bases, there was a span of 9 bases. Per the germline V gene, CDR1 is MDHEN and CDR2 is SYDVKM. The CDR3 is CASSREGYNSPLHF. The CDR3 DNA reads as TGTGCCAGCAGTCGGGAGGGATATAATTCACCCCTCCACTTT.

A few counts support this clonotype. The rearrangement uses TRBV4-1 and TRBJ1-4, with TRBD1 matching 8 bases. V shed 0 bases, J shed 5 bases, and the junction held 2 bases outside the gene matches. The CDR3 runs 15 residues. Looked up from germline, CDR1 is MGHRA and CDR2 is YSYEKL. As DNA, the CDR3 is TGCGCCAGCAGCCAAGAAGGACAGGGAAATGAAAAACTGTTTTTT. This codes for CASSQEGQGNEKLFF.

The chain couples TRBV6-1 to TRBJ2-3; D is perhaps TRBD1 (6 bases). CDR3 length: 12 amino acids. Trimming pared 6 bases from V and 7 bases from J, leaving 11 bases between. The V gene's germline CDR1 is MNHNS and CDR2 SASEGT. CDR3 protein: CASRATGNTQYF. The DNA of the CDR3 is TGTGCCAGCAGGGCCACAGGGAATACGCAGTATTTT.

The chain joins TRBV28 to TRBJ2-7, with 15 positions matching TRBD2. The CDR3 is 15 residues long. CDR1 is MDHEN and CDR2 is SYDVKM in the germline V gene. Germline trimming cut 2 bases from V and 4 bases from J; bases unmatched to any gene: 0. The DNA of the CDR3 is TGTGCCAGCAGTTTAGGACTAGCGGGAGGGTACGAGCAGTACTTC. It translates to CASSLGLAGGYEQYF.

V is TRBV20-1 and J is TRBJ2-7; 11 bases are shared with TRBD1. The CDR3 loop spans 15 amino acids. The V segment lost 0 bases and the J segment 3 bases; nucleotides outside the gene matches: 4. Germline values: CDR1 DFQATT, CDR2 SNEGSKA (reference sequence). The CDR3, as DNA: TGCAGTGCTAGAGATCTTGGGACAGGGGGCTACGAGCAGTACTTC. It codes for CSARDLGTGGYEQYF.

This CDR3 reads CASSYWEPGLAGEPSYNEQFF. The CDR3 nucleotides are TGTGCCAGCAGTTACTGGGAACCGGGACTAGCGGGAGAGCCCTCCTACAATGAGCAGTTCTTC. V gene TRBV6-5 combines with J gene TRBJ2-1; TRBD2 agrees at 14 bases. In germline, CDR1 is MNHEY, CDR2 SVGAGI. The CDR3 runs to 21 residues. V trimming: 1 base; J trimming: 0 bases; junction bases outside the gene matches: 11.

This chain uses TRBV9 with TRBJ2-4; 7 bases align to TRBD2. There are 17 residues in the CDR3. Germline loops: CDR1 SGDLS, CDR2 YYNGEE. Unmatched junction bases numbered 6, after V lost 0 bases and J lost 0 bases. The CDR3 spells CASSVGSSGVAKNIQYF. Here the CDR3 DNA reads TGTGCCAGCAGCGTAGGGTCTAGCGGTGTAGCCAAAAACATTCAGTACTTC. Supplemented by reference TRBV9 and TRBJ2-4, the full variable domain reads DSGVTQTPKHLITATGQRVTLRCSPRSGDLSVYWYQQSLDQGLQFLIQYYNGEERAKGNILERFSAQQFPDLHSELNLSSLELGDSALYFCASSVGSSGVAKNIQYFGAGTRLSVL.

The rearrangement joins TRBV12-3 or TRBV12-4 to TRBJ1-5; TRBD1 might be the D (5 bases). Trimming removed 2 bases at V and 4 bases at J, with 12 bases between. The CDR3 extends over 15 amino acids. CDR3 DNA: TGTGCCAGCAGTTTATTTACGGGGCGTAATCAGCCCCAGCATTTT. Translating gives CASSLFTGRNQPQHF.

The chain has TRBV7-3 and TRBJ2-7; weak D call: TRBD1 (6 bases). There are 15 residues in the CDR3. Trimming pared 4 bases from V and 5 bases from J, leaving 18 bases between. Germline loops: CDR1 SGHTA, CDR2 FQGTGA. The CDR3 loop reads CASSSRDTPGDEQYF. The CDR3 DNA reads TGTGCCAGCAGCTCCCGGGACACCCCTGGCGACGAGCAGTACTTC.

This clonotype came up once. V usage is TRBV4-2 and J usage is TRBJ2-7, with 7 bases that match TRBD1. The germline gives CDR1 LGHNA, CDR2 YNFKEQ. V dropped 4 bases and J dropped 4; count of bases not matched to a gene: 10. CDR3 length equals 15 residues. In nucleotides, the CDR3 is TGTGCCAGCAGCCCGCGCACAGGGGTTGGGTACGAGCAGTACTTC. Translated: CASSPRTGVGYEQYF.

In the case of this clonotype: The junction departs from the called germline gene at one end, perhaps through a read error. J is TRBJ1-1 and V is TRBV7-6; D gene uncertain. Germline V gene data show CDR1 as SGHVS and CDR2 as FNYEAQ. This CDR3 is built from 14 residues. Written as DNA, the CDR3 is TGTGCCAGCACCTTAGGCATGTGGCAAACTGAAGCTTTCTTT. It encodes CASTLGMWQTEAFF.

This clonotype was observed at least ten times. The chain employs TRBV7-8 and TRBJ2-1; the match to TRBD2 covers 8 bases. Trimming at V came to 1 base and at J to 9 bases, leaving 11 bases not matched to a gene. The CDR3 extends over 16 amino acids. Germline CDR1 is SGHVS and CDR2 is FQNEAQ. CDR3 sequence: CASSLGRLAGTVEQFF. For the CDR3, the DNA is TGTGCCAGCAGCTTAGGCCGGTTAGCGGGGACGGTTGAGCAGTTCTTC.